A single sample is the source of the 10 T cell receptor beta chains below, sequenced in a study of identical twins. Each CDR3 protein is one row after TCRdb ran MiXCR on the 5' RACE reads. The sample lists fewer than 500,000 distinct CDR3 sequences; roughly a quarter were seen once. This sample also belongs to another study, concerning T cells expressing NK-cell markers.

Sequenced: CD4+ T cells sorted from blood. The receptors originated from a woman under 30 in good health.

The CDR3 region has the DNA TGCAGTGCTAGACCCACTAGCGGCTACAATGAGCAGTTCTTC. Its protein product is CSARPTSGYNEQFF. The rearrangement links TRBV20-1 to TRBJ2-1, with 8 bases lining up with TRBD2. The CDR3 has 14 amino acids. With V trimmed by 2 bases and J by 3 bases, 3 bases remained unmatched. From germline, CDR1 is DFQATT and CDR2 SNEGSKA (reference sequence).

This chain links TRBV19 with TRBJ1-2, with 8 positions matching TRBD1. The CDR3 sequence is 14 residues long. Germline V CDR1 and CDR2: LNHDA, SQIVND (reference sequence). Trimming removed 4 bases from V and 6 bases from J; junction bases left unmatched: 7. CDR3 loop: CASSSRDRTDGYTF. CDR3 nucleotides: TGTGCCAGTAGTAGCCGGGACAGGACAGATGGCTACACCTTC. Together with reference TRBV19 and TRBJ1-2, the CDR3 gives the full variable domain: DGGITQSPKYLFRKEGQNVTLSCEQNLNHDAMYWYRQDPGQGLRLIYYSQIVNDFQKGDIAEGYSVSREKKESFPLTVTSAQKNPTAFYLCASSSRDRTDGYTFGSGTRLTVV.

The chain joins TRBV19 to TRBJ2-2; D is possibly TRBD1 (5 bases). CDR1 and CDR2 from the germline V gene are LNHDA and SQIVND (reference sequence). The CDR3 has 15 amino acids. The V end was cut by 3 bases, the J end by 5 bases, with 13 bases between. DNA for the CDR3: TGTGCCAGTAGTATGGATACAGGACGGACCGGGGAGCTGTTTTTT. It yields the protein CASSMDTGRTGELFF.

The rearrangement joins TRBV24-1 to TRBJ2-1, with D unresolved. The length of the CDR3 is 14 residues. CDR1 KGHDR and CDR2 SFDVKD come from the germline V gene. Trimming took 5 bases from V and 4 from J, leaving 11 bases between them. The CDR3 DNA is TGTGCCACCAGTGGACGGCCTTCTTACAATGAGCAGTTCTTC. It is translated as CATSGRPSYNEQFF.

The chain carries TRBV5-6 and TRBJ2-6; D ambiguous. This CDR3 is built from 18 residues. Germline V gene sequence: CDR1 SGHDT, CDR2 YYEEEE. V lost 0 bases to trimming and J lost 1 base, with 14 bases between them. The CDR3 sequence is CASSLAASYPSGANVLTF. Written as DNA, the CDR3 is TGTGCCAGCAGCTTGGCGGCCAGTTACCCGTCTGGGGCCAACGTCCTGACTTTC.

This sequence joins TRBV30 and TRBJ2-2; TRBD1 is a possible D gene (6 bases). This CDR3 contains 14 residues. Trimming removed 4 bases at V and 0 bases at J, with 9 bases between. CDR1 is GTSNPN, CDR2 SVGIG, per germline (reference sequence). The CDR3 bases are TGTGCCTGGACCGGGACACCGAACACCGGGGAGCTGTTTTTT. This translates into CAWTGTPNTGELFF.

The V gene is TRBV9, the J gene TRBJ2-1, with D possibly matching TRBD2 (7 bases). V was trimmed by 4 bases and J by 4 bases, leaving 21 bases between them. The germline CDR1 and CDR2 sequences are SGDLS and YYNGEE. The CDR3 length is 17 residues. The CDR3 DNA follows: TGTGCCAGCAGCCCCGTTGGGGGGGCGACGGAATACAATGAGCAGTTCTTC. This translates into CASSPVGGATEYNEQFF.

The chain has TRBV20-1 and TRBJ2-6; no clear D gene. Germline V CDR1 and CDR2: DFQATT, SNEGSKA (reference sequence). The CDR3 totals 14 residues. V lost 1 base, J lost 1 base, and 5 bases lay in between. CDR3 in DNA: TGCAGTGCTAGAGTCGAGTCTGGGGCCAACGTCCTGACTTTC. Residues: CSARVESGANVLTF.

In this sample, this clonotype turned up a few times. CDR3 in DNA: TGTGCCAGCACTGGGACCGCGGAGCCCCAGCATTTT. Protein: CASTGTAEPQHF. The chain combines TRBV12-3 or TRBV12-4 with TRBJ1-5; tentative D call: TRBD1 (5 bases). This CDR3 region has 12 residues. V was clipped by 7 bases and J by 8 bases, with 12 bases between them.

This clonotype has more than one count but fewer than ten. This sequence joins TRBV20-1 and TRBJ2-3; TRBD1 is a possible D gene (6 bases). Germline V gene sequence: CDR1 DFQATT, CDR2 SNEGSKA (reference sequence). The CDR3 length is 13 residues. Trimming removed 5 bases at V and 5 bases at J, with 14 bases between. In nucleotides, the CDR3 is TGCAGTGCTCGTGCAGGGGCTGAAGATACGCAGTATTTT. This encodes CSARAGAEDTQYF.